Listed here is a single TCR beta chain. Investigators isolated RNA and reverse transcribed it into cDNA to act as the sequencing template. TCRdb's copy holds only in-frame clones and misses some; the assay was immunoSEQ multiplex PCR. The table has roughly 170,000 clones, around 50% seen once. As to treatment: oral pan-JAK inhibitor, 5-10 mg twice daily. Investigators sorted PBMCs to obtain both CD4+ and CD8+ T cells. The sample belongs to a study of CD8+ T cells in alopecia areata. Whole-study context: The drug, oral tofacitinib, was given to treated patients at 5 to 10 mg twice daily.

CDR3 length: 14 amino acids. V dropped 0 bases and J dropped 7; count of bases not matched to a gene: 5. Germline-derived CDR1 and CDR2 are LGHNT and FRNRAP. This clonotype was obtained from a human donor with alopecia areata. The rearrangement joins TRBV12-5 to TRBJ1-1; 7 positions match TRBD1. The sequencing here drew on CD8+ T cells sorted from blood, taken at week 24, from a patient treated with tofacitinib. CDR3 sequence: CASGLVQGSFEAFF. The CDR3 nucleotides read TGTGCTAGTGGTTTGGTACAGGGGAGCTTTGAAGCTTTCTTT.